This T cell receptor beta chain stems from a study of blood T cell repertoires in COVID-19. The CDR3 runs 21 residues. From germline, CDR1 is SGDLS and CDR2 YYNGEE. V shed 0 bases and J 0 bases; nucleotides not matched to a gene: 12. Only in-frame clones appear in the TCRdb table, and some are missing; sequencing was by immunoSEQ multiplex PCR. The data contain approximately 400,000 clones, more than 75% of them singletons. The sample consisted of peripheral blood. V and J are TRBV9 and TRBJ2-6; 10 bases agree with TRBD1. This receptor was taken from a human donor with acute or convalescent COVID-19. The donor label of this sample is uncertain. The CDR3 region has the DNA TGTGCCAGCAGCGTAGTCTGGTTTGGGGACAGGGGATTCTCTGGGGCCAACGTCCTGACTTTC. Its translation: CASSVVWFGDRGFSGANVLTF.